This is a list of T cell receptor beta chains from one sample in a study of CD4+ T cells in melanoma. Profiled with immunoSEQ multiplex PCR; TCRdb holds only in-frame clones, not every one. Here the sample spans over 130,000 clones, around nine tenths being singletons. The origin of the receptors is a human donor with melanoma. Both conserved end residues are part of each CDR3. A D gene is named only where the DNA matches it firmly. The listing skips clone size in some rows; elsewhere it reads once, few, many or a size class.

CDR3 DNA,CDR3 protein,D gene,clone size,V gene,J gene
TGTGCCAGCAGCCCGCAGCGCGGAGGTGGAAACACCATATATTTT,CASSPQRGGGNTIYF,NA,NA,TRBV7-2,TRBJ1-3
TGTGCCACCAGTTCGTCATACAGTAACTATGGCTACACCTTC,CATSSSYSNYGYTF,NA,NA,TRBV15,TRBJ1-2
TGTGCTAGTCGGACGGAACAAGAGACCCAGTACTTC,CASRTEQETQYF,NA,NA,TRBV12-5,TRBJ2-5
TGTGCCAGCACCTCGGGACAGGGGAGCTATGGCTACACCTTC,CASTSGQGSYGYTF,TRBD1,NA,TRBV7-9,TRBJ1-2
TGTGCCAGCAGCTTGGTCCCGTCGACCGCCTCCTACGAGCAGTACTTC,CASSLVPSTASYEQYF,NA,NA,TRBV5-6,TRBJ2-7
TGTGCCAGCAGTTCCCCCGTCGGAAAGGGGACCTACGAGCAGTACTTC,CASSSPVGKGTYEQYF,NA,NA,TRBV6-5,TRBJ2-7
TGTGCCAGCAGCCAAAAGGGGGTGGGAAACACCATATATTTT,CASSQKGVGNTIYF,NA,NA,TRBV7-7,TRBJ1-3
TGCGCCAGCAGCTTGGAGGCCCACAATGAGCAGTTCTTC,CASSLEAHNEQFF,NA,NA,TRBV5-1,TRBJ2-1
TGTGCCTGGAGTTACCCGGGCGGGCTTGGCTCCTATAATTCACCCCTCCACTTT,CAWSYPGGLGSYNSPLHF,NA,once,TRBV30,TRBJ1-6
TGTGCCAGCAGCCCCCCAGGGAGGACTGAAGCTTTCTTT,CASSPPGRTEAFF,NA,NA,TRBV6-5,TRBJ1-1
TGTGCCAGCAGTGAACTTAGGACTATGCCTGCTTTCTTT,CASSELRTMPAFF,NA,NA,TRBV6-1,TRBJ1-1
TGTGCCAGTAGCCGGGACAGCGTCTCTGGAAACACCATATATTTT,CASSRDSVSGNTIYF,TRBD1,NA,TRBV19,TRBJ1-3
TGTGCCAGCAGCTTAGCGGGGACTGGAAACACCATATATTTT,CASSLAGTGNTIYF,NA,NA,TRBV11-2,TRBJ1-3
TGTGCCAGCGGTAGGCAGTTGAATCAGCCCCAGCATTTT,CASGRQLNQPQHF,NA,once,TRBV2,TRBJ1-5
TGCGCCAGCAGCCTATCATCGGGGGAGGGGGCTAGCACAGATACGCAGTATTTT,CASSLSSGEGASTDTQYF,NA,NA,TRBV4-1,TRBJ2-3
TGTGCCAGCAGCTTAGGCTCGGATCGGATTAGAGAGCAGTTCTTC,CASSLGSDRIREQFF,NA,NA,TRBV7-3,TRBJ2-1
TGTGCCAGCAGCATCCGACAGGGAAGTTCACCCCTCCACTTT,CASSIRQGSSPLHF,TRBD1,NA,TRBV7-2,TRBJ1-6
TGTGCCAGCAGCGCCGGGACAGTCTACGAGCAGTACTTC,CASSAGTVYEQYF,TRBD1,NA,TRBV5-4,TRBJ2-7
TGTGCCAGTAGTATACGCCTACAGGGTCCAGAAGAGACCCAGTACTTC,CASSIRLQGPEETQYF,NA,NA,TRBV19,TRBJ2-5
TGTGCCCGGTCCGGGAGGAGGGGAACACACGGGGAGCTGTTTTTT,CARSGRRGTHGELFF,TRBD2,NA,TRBV7-3,TRBJ2-2
TGTGCCAGCAGTTACTCCCCTGGACGGGTAGATACGCAGTATTTT,CASSYSPGRVDTQYF,NA,once,TRBV6-5,TRBJ2-3
TGTGCCAGCAGTATGACAGACTCTGGAAACACCATATATTTT,CASSMTDSGNTIYF,NA,once,TRBV6-5,TRBJ1-3
TGTGCCAGCAGCGATCTGACTAGCGGGGGGGCAGATACGCAGTATTTT,CASSDLTSGGADTQYF,TRBD2,NA,TRBV9,TRBJ2-3
TGTGCCAGCAACCCAACCGGGTTGGGGCTAGCGGGCTCCTACGAGCAGTACTTC,CASNPTGLGLAGSYEQYF,TRBD2,NA,TRBV7-3,TRBJ2-7
TGCGCCAGCAGCTCTCAGGGGTCCCCCTTCTCTGGAAACACCATATATTTT,CASSSQGSPFSGNTIYF,NA,once,TRBV5-1,TRBJ1-3
TGCGCCAGCAGCGTGTCAAGAAAAGGCACTGAAGCTTTCTTT,CASSVSRKGTEAFF,NA,few,TRBV5-1,TRBJ1-1
TGCGCCAGCACATTGGGACTGACTAGCGGGGGTCCTCGCGGGGATGAGCAGTTCTTC,CASTLGLTSGGPRGDEQFF,TRBD2,NA,TRBV5-1,TRBJ2-1
TGTGCCAGCAGTTATCCAGGGGGCGCTGGGGCCAACGTCCTGACTTTC,CASSYPGGAGANVLTF,TRBD1,NA,TRBV6-5,TRBJ2-6
TGTGCCAGCTCACCACCGGGACTAGCGGGGGGAAAGGAGCAGTTCTTC,CASSPPGLAGGKEQFF,TRBD2,NA,TRBV18,TRBJ2-1
TGCGCCAGCAGCCCAGGACTTGTGCGCACCATATATTTT,CASSPGLVRTIYF,NA,once,TRBV5-1,TRBJ1-3
TGTGCCAGCAGCCGGGACTTTAGTGAAAAACTGTTTTTT,CASSRDFSEKLFF,NA,NA,TRBV9,TRBJ1-4
TGCGCCAGCAGCTTGCAGGGGCAGGGGCAAAACACTGAAGCTTTCTTT,CASSLQGQGQNTEAFF,NA,NA,TRBV5-1,TRBJ1-1
TGTGCCAGCAGCTCGGCCCCGGCTAGCGGGGGTAAAGATACGCAGTCTTTT,CASSSAPASGGKDTQSF,TRBD2,NA,TRBV7-2,TRBJ2-3
TGTGCCAGCAGTAGTCAGGGAGGGAACACTGAAGCTTTCTTT,CASSSQGGNTEAFF,NA,once,TRBV2,TRBJ1-1
TGTGCCATCAGTGTCGGGGGGGCCTTGGGAGATACGCAGTATTTT,CAISVGGALGDTQYF,TRBD2,NA,TRBV10-3,TRBJ2-3
TGTGCCAGCAGCTTGGTGGGGGTTCCTGCAACTAATGAAAAATTGTTTTTT,CASSLVGVPATNEKLFF,NA,once,TRBV5-6,TRBJ1-4
TGTGCCAGCAGCTTAAGTGGGACTAGCGGGGTCCAAAACATTCAGTACTTC,CASSLSGTSGVQNIQYF,TRBD2,NA,TRBV7-2,TRBJ2-4
TGTGCCAGCTCACCAGCAATTTTTTCTCGGTCCTATGGCTACACCTTC,CASSPAIFSRSYGYTF,NA,NA,TRBV18,TRBJ1-2
TGTGCCAGCAGCCCCACGTACCAAGAGACCCAGTACTTC,CASSPTYQETQYF,NA,NA,TRBV11-2,TRBJ2-5
TGCGCCAGCGAAGGGGGGGGGAGCACAGATACGCAGTATTTT,CASEGGGSTDTQYF,NA,NA,TRBV5-1,TRBJ2-3
TGTGCCAGCAGCCTTAGCCGGGCAGTAAGTGAAAAACTGTTTTTT,CASSLSRAVSEKLFF,NA,NA,TRBV2,TRBJ1-4
TGTGCCAGCAGCTTCAGGGTTCCGGGCTACACCTTC,CASSFRVPGYTF,NA,NA,TRBV5-8,TRBJ1-2
TGTGCCAGCAGCCCCCAGGGTATGGCGACGGGCGAGCAGTACTTC,CASSPQGMATGEQYF,NA,once,TRBV5-5,TRBJ2-7
TGTGCCAGCAGCCCCCCCAGGGGGTCCCTCTACAATGAGCAGTTCTTC,CASSPPRGSLYNEQFF,TRBD1,NA,TRBV7-8,TRBJ2-1
TGTGCCAGCAGTGCCGGGAGCGGGGATGAAAAACTGTTTTTT,CASSAGSGDEKLFF,NA,NA,TRBV6-1,TRBJ1-4
TGCAGCGTTGTGCCGGAACGAAACACCGGGGAGCTGTTTTTT,CSVVPERNTGELFF,NA,NA,TRBV29-1,TRBJ2-2
TGTGCAAGTCGCTTAGCCACCCAGGGAAATTCACCCCTCCACTTT,CASRLATQGNSPLHF,NA,NA,TRBV12-2,TRBJ1-6
TGCGCCAGCAGCCAAGGAAGCTTTAATGAAAAACTGTTTTTT,CASSQGSFNEKLFF,NA,NA,TRBV4-1,TRBJ1-4
TGTGCCAGCAGCTTAGGGCCTGGCCAGATAAGCTACGAGCAGTACTTC,CASSLGPGQISYEQYF,NA,NA,TRBV7-9,TRBJ2-7
TGTGCCAGCAGTCATACTAGCGGGGAGTACACCGGGGAGCTGTTTTTT,CASSHTSGEYTGELFF,TRBD2,NA,TRBV5-4,TRBJ2-2